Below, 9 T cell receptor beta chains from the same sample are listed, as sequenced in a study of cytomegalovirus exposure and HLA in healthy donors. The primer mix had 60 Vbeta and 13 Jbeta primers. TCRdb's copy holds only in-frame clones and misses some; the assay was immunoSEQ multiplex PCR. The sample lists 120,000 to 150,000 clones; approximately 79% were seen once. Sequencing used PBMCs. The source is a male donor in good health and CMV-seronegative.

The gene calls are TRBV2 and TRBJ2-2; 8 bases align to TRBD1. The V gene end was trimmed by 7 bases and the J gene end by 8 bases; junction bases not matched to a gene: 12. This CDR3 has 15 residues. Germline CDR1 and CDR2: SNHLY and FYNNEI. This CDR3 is CASMGRTGTLGELFF. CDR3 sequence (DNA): TGTGCCAGCATGGGGAGGACAGGGACTTTAGGGGAGCTGTTTTTT.

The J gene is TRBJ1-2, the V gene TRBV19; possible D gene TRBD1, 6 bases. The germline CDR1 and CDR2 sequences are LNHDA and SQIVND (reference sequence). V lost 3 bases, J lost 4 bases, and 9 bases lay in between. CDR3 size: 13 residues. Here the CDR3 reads CASSISGAYGYTF. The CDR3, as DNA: TGTGCCAGTAGTATCTCAGGGGCCTATGGCTACACCTTC.

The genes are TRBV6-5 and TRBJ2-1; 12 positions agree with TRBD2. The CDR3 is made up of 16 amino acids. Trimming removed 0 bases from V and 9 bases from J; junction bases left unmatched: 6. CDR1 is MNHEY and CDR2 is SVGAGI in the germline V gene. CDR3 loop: CASSYSTLAGGREQFF. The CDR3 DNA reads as TGTGCCAGCAGTTACTCTACCCTAGCGGGAGGGCGTGAGCAGTTCTTC.

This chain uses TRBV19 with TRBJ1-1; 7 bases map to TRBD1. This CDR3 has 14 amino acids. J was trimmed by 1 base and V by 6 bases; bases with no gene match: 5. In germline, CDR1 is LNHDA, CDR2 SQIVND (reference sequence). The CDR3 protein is CASSPRQGNTEAFF. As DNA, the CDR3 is TGTGCCAGTAGCCCTCGACAGGGGAACACTGAAGCTTTCTTT.

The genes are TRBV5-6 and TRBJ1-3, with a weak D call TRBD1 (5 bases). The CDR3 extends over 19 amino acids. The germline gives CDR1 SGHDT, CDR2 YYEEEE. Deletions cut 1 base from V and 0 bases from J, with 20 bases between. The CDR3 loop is CASSLPGAARSLSGNTIYF. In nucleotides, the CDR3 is TGTGCCAGCAGCTTGCCTGGGGCAGCTAGATCGCTCTCTGGAAACACCATATATTTT. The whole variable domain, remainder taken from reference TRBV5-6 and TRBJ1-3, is DAGVTQSPTHLIKTRGQQVTLRCSPKSGHDTVSWYQQALGQGPQFIFQYYEEEERQRGNFPDRFSGHQFPNYSSELNVNALLLGDSALYLCASSLPGAARSLSGNTIYFGEGSWLTVV.

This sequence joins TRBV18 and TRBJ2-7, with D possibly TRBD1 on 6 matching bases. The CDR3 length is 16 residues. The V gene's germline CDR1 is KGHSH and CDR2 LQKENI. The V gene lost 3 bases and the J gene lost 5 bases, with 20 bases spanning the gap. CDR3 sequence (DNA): TGTGCCAGCTCACCGACTACAGGGTTGGTGTTGCACGAGCAGTACTTC. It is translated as CASSPTTGLVLHEQYF.

CDR3 in DNA: TGTGCCAGCAGGAGAGACAGGGGCCACCAAGAGACCCAGTACTTC. Its translation: CASRRDRGHQETQYF. This chain joins TRBV7-3 and TRBJ2-5, with TRBD1 matching 8 bases. The V segment lost 6 bases and the J segment 0 bases; nucleotides outside the gene matches: 6. Germline lookup yields CDR1 SGHTA and CDR2 FQGTGA. The CDR3 spans 15 residues.

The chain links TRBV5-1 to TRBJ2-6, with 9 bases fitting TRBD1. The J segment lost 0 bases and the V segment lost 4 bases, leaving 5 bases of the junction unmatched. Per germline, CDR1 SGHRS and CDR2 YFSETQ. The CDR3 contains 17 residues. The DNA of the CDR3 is TGCGCCAGCAGCGCGGGGACAGGGAACTCTGGGGCCAACGTCCTGACTTTC. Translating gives CASSAGTGNSGANVLTF. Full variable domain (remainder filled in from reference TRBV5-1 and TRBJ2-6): KAGVTQTPRYLIKTRGQQVTLSCSPISGHRSVSWYQQTPGQGLQFLFEYFSETQRNKGNFPGRFSGRQFSNSRSEMNVSTLELGDSALYLCASSAGTGNSGANVLTFGAGSRLTVL.

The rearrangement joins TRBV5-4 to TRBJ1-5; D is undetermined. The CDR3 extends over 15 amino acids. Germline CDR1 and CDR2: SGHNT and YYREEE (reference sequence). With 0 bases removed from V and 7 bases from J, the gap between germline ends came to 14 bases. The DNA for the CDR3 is TGTGCCAGCAGCTTGGGCCAGATTACTAGGCAGCCCCAGCATTTT. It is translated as CASSLGQITRQPQHF.